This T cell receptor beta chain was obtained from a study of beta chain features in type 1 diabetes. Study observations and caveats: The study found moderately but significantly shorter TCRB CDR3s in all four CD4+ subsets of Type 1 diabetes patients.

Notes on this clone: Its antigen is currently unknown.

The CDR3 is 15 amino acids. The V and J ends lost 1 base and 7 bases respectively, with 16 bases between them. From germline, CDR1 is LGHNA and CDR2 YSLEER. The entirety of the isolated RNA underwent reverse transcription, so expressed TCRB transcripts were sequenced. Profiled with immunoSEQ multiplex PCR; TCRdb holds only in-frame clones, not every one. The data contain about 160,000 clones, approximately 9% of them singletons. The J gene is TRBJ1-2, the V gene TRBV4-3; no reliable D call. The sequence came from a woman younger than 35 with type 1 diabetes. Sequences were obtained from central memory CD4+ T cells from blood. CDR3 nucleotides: TGCGCCAGCAGCCAAGGGAGTGGGTTTCGAGGTGGCTACACCTTC. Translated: CASSQGSGFRGGYTF.